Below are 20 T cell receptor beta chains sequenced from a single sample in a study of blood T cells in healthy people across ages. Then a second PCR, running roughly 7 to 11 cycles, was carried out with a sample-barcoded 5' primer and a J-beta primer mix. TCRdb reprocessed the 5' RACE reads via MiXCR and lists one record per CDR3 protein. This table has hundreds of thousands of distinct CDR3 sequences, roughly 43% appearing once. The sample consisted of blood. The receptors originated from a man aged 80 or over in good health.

The CDR3 region is CASTISVIPEQYF. CDR3 DNA: TGTGCCAGCACCATTAGCGTTATCCCCGAGCAGTACTTC. The V call is TRBV2, the J call TRBJ2-7; D perhaps matches TRBD2 (5 bases). The CDR3 extends over 13 amino acids. Per the germline V gene, CDR1 is SNHLY and CDR2 is FYNNEI. Trimming removed 7 bases at V and 6 bases at J, with 16 bases between.

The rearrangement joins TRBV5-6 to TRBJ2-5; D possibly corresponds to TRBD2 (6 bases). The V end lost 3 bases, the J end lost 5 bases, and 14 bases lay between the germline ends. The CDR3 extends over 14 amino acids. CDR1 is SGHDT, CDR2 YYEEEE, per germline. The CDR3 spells CASSSTSSGETQYF. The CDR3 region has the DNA TGTGCCAGCAGCTCAACTAGCTCCGGGGAGACCCAGTACTTC.

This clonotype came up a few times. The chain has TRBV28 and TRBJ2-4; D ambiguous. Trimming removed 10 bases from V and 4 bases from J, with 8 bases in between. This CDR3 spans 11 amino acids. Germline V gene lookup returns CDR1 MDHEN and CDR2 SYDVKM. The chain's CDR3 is CAIHDKNIQYF. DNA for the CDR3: TGTGCCATCCACGATAAAAACATTCAGTACTTC.

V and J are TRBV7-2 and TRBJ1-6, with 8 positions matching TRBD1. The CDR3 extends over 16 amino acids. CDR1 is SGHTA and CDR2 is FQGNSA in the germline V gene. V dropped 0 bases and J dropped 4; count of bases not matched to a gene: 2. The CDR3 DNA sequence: TGTACCAGCAGCTTAGCCCAGGGGGCGTATAATTCACCCCTCCACTTT. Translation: CTSSLAQGAYNSPLHF.

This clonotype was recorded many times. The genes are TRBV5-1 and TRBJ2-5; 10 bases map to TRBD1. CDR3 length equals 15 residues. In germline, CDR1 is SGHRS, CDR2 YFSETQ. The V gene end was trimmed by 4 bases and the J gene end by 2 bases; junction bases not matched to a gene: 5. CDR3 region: CASSGRQGAQETQYF. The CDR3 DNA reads TGCGCCAGCAGCGGGCGACAGGGGGCTCAAGAGACCCAGTACTTC.

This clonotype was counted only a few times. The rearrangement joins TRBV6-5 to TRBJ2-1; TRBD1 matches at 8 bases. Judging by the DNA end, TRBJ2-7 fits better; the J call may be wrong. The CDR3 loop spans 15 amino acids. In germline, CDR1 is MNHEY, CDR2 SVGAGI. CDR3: CASRPSGGSYNEQYF. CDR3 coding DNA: TGTGCCAGCAGGCCCTCAGGGGGCTCCTACAATGAGCAGTACTTC.

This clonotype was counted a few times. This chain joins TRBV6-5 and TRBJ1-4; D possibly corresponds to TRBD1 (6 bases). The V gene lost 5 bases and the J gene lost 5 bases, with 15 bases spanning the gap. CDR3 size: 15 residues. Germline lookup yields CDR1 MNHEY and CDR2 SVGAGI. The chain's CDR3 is CASSPLTGGNEKLFF. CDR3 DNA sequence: TGTGCCAGCAGTCCACTGACAGGAGGGAATGAAAAACTGTTTTTT.

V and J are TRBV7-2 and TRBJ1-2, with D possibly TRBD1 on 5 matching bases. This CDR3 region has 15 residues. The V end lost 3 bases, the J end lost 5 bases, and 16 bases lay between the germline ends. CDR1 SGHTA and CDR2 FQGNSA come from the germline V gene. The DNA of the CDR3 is TGTGCCAGCAGCTTTCGGGACTCCCCTTCTTATGGCTACACCTTC. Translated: CASSFRDSPSYGYTF. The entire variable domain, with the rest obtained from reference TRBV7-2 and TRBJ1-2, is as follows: GAGVSQSPSNKVTEKGKDVELRCDPISGHTALYWYRQSLGQGLEFLIYFQGNSAPDKSGLPSDRFSAERTGGSVSTLTIQRTQQEDSAVYLCASSFRDSPSYGYTFGSGTRLTVV.

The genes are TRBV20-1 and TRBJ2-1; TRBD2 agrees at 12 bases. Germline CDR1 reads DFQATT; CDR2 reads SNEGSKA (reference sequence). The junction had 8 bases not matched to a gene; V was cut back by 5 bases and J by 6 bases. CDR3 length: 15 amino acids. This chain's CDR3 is CSAPLAGGIGNEQFF. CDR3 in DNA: TGCAGTGCTCCACTAGCGGGAGGAATTGGCAATGAGCAGTTCTTC.

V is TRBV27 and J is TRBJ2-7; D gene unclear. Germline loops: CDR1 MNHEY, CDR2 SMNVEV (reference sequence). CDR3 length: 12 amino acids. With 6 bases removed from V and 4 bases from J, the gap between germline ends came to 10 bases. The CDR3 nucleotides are TGTGCCAGCAGACAGTATCCTTACGAGCAGTACTTC. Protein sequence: CASRQYPYEQYF.

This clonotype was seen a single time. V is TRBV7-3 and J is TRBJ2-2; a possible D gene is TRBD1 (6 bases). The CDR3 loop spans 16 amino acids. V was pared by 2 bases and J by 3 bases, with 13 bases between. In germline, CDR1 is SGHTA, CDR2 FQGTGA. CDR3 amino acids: CASSLQPRTDTGELFF. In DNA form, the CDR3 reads TGTGCCAGCAGCTTACAGCCTCGGACAGACACCGGGGAGCTGTTTTTT.

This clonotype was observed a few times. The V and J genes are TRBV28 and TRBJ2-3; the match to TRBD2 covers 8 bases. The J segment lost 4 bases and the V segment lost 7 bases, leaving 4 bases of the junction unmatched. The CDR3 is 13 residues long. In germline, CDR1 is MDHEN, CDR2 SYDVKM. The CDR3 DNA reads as TGTGCCAGCACCCCGGGGGGGGCAGATACGCAGTATTTT. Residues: CASTPGGADTQYF.

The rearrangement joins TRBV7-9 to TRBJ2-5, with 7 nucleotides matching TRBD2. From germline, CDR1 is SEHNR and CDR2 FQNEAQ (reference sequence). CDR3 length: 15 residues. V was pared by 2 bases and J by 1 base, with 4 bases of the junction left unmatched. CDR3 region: CASSLLERGQETQYF. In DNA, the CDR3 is TGTGCCAGCAGCTTACTAGAGCGGGGCCAAGAGACCCAGTACTTC.

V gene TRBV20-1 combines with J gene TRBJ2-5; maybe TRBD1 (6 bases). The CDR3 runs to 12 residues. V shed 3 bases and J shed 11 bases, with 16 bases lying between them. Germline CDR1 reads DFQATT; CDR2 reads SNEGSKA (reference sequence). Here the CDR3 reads CSARGHAGGQYF. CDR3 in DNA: TGCAGTGCTAGGGGACACGCGGGCGGGCAGTACTTC.

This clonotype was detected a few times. The CDR3 bases are TGTGCCAGCAGCCAAGCCGCCGATCAGCCCCAGCATTTT. Amino acid sequence: CASSQAADQPQHF. The chain combines TRBV3-1 with TRBJ1-5; D unclear. The V gene's germline CDR1 is LGHDT and CDR2 YNNKEL (reference sequence). Trimming left V 1 base short and J 5 bases short, with 6 bases between. This CDR3 contains 13 residues.

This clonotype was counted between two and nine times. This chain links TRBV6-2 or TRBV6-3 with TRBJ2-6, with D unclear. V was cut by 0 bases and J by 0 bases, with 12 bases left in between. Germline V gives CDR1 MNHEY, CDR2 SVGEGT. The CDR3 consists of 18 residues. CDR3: CASSYSPQRHSGANVLTF. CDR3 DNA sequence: TGTGCCAGCAGTTACTCCCCTCAACGGCACTCTGGGGCCAACGTCCTGACTTTC.

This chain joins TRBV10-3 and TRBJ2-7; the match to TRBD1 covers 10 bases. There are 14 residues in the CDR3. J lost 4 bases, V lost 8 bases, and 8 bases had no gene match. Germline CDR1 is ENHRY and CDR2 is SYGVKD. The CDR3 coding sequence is TGTGCCATCGACAGGGGGCACGGGGAGTACGAGCAGTACTTC. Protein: CAIDRGHGEYEQYF.

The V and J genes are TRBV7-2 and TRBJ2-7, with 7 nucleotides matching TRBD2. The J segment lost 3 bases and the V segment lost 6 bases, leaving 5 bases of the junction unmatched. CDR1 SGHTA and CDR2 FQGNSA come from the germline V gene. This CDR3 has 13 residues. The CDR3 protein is CASRRAGDYEQYF. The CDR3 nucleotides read TGTGCCAGCAGGCGGGCGGGAGACTACGAGCAGTACTTC.

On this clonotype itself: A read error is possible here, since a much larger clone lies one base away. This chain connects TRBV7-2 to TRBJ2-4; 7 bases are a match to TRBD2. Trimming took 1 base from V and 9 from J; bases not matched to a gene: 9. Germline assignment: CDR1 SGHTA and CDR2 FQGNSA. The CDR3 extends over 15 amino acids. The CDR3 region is CASSLEAEASGIQYF. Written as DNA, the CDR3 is TGTGCCAGCAGCTTAGAGGCTGAGGCTAGCGGCATTCAGTACTTC.

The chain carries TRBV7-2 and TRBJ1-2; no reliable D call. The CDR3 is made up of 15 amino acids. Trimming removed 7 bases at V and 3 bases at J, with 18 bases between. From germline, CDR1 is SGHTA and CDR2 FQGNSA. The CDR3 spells CASTPRRHGDYGYTF. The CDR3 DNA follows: TGTGCCAGCACCCCGAGGAGGCATGGAGACTATGGCTACACCTTC.